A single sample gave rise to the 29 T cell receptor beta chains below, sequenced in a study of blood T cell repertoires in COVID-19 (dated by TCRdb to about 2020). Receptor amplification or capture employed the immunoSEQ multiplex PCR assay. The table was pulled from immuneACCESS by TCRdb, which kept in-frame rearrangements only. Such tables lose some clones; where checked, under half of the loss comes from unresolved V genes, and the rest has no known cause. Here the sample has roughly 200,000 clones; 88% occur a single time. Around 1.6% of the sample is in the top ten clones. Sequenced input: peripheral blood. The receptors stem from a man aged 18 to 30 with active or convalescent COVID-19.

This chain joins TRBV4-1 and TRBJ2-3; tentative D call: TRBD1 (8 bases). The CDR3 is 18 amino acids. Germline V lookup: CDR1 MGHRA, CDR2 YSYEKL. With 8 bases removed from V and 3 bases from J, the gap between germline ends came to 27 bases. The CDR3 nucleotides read TGCGCCAGCGACAGGGGTTTCGGCGGGAGTGTGAGGACAGATACGCAGTATTTT. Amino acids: CASDRGFGGSVRTDTQYF.

For the CDR3, the DNA is TGTGCCAGCAGCGGGGGACAACGACGAGAGACCCAGTACTTC. Its protein is CASSGGQRRETQYF. The chain recombines TRBV9 with TRBJ2-5; possible D gene TRBD1, 6 bases. Between the trimmed V and J ends, which lost 3 bases and 4 bases, there was a span of 13 bases. Germline V lookup: CDR1 SGDLS, CDR2 YYNGEE. This CDR3 spans 14 amino acids. Together with reference TRBV9 and TRBJ2-5, the CDR3 gives the full variable domain: DSGVTQTPKHLITATGQRVTLRCSPRSGDLSVYWYQQSLDQGLQFLIQYYNGEERAKGNILERFSAQQFPDLHSELNLSSLELGDSALYFCASSGGQRRETQYFGPGTRLLVL.

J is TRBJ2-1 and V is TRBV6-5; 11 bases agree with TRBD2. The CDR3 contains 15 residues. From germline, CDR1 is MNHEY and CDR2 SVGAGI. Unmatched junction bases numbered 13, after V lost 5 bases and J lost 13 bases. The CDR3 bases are TGTGCCAGCAGTCCTAACCAACTAGCGGGAGTCCCCCAGTTCTTC. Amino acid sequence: CASSPNQLAGVPQFF.

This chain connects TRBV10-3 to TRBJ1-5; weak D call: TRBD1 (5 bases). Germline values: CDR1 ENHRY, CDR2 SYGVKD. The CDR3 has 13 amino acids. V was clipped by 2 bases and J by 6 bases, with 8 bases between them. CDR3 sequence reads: CAISEGAGQPQHF. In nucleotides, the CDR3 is TGTGCCATCAGTGAGGGGGCCGGTCAGCCCCAGCATTTT.

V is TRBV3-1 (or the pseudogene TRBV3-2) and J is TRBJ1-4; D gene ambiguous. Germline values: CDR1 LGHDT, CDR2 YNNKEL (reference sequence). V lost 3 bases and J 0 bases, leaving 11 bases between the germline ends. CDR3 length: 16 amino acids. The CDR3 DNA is TGTGCCAGCAGCCATTTCCGGGTTGCAACTAATGAAAAACTGTTTTTT. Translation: CASSHFRVATNEKLFF.

The CDR3: CASSEYGNSGANVLTF. The CDR3 DNA follows: TGTGCCAGCAGTGAATACGGTAACTCTGGGGCCAACGTCCTGACTTTC. The genes are TRBV6-1 and TRBJ2-6; D gene unclear. CDR1 and CDR2 (germline): MNHNS, SASEGT. The CDR3 covers 16 residues. V shed 2 bases and J shed 0 bases, with 8 bases lying between them.

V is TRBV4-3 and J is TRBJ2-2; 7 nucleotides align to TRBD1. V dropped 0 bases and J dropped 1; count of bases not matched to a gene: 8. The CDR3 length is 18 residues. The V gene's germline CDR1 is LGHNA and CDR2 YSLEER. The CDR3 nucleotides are TGCGCCAGCAGCCAAGAACCTAGGACAGGCGGGAACACCGGGGAGCTGTTTTTT. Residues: CASSQEPRTGGNTGELFF.

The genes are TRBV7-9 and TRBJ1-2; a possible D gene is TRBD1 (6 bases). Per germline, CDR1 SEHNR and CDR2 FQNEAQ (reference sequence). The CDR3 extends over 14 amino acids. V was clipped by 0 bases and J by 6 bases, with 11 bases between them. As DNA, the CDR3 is TGTGCCAGCAGCTTAGCAGGGGGTATAGATGGCTACACCTTC. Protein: CASSLAGGIDGYTF.

CDR3 sequence (DNA): TGTGCCACCCGTCAGGGGATCGGCACTGAAGCTTTCTTT. This gives the protein CATRQGIGTEAFF. V usage is TRBV6-5 and J usage is TRBJ1-1; TRBD1 might be the D (6 bases). The CDR3 loop spans 13 amino acids. The germline V and J ends were trimmed by 10 bases and 4 bases, with 16 bases remaining between them. Germline V gene sequence: CDR1 MNHEY, CDR2 SVGAGI.

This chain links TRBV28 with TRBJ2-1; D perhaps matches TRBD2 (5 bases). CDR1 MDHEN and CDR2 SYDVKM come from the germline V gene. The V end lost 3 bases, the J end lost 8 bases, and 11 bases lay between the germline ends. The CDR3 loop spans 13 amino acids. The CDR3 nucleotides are TGTGCCAGCAGTTTTCTAGCTTACGATGAGCAGTTCTTC. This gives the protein CASSFLAYDEQFF.

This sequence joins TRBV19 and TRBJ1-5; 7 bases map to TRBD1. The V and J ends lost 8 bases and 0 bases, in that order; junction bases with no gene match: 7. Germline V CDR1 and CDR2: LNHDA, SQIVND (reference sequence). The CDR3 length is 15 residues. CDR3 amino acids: CASSKTGNSNQPQHF. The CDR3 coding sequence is TGTGCCAGTTCCAAGACAGGGAATAGCAATCAGCCCCAGCATTTT.

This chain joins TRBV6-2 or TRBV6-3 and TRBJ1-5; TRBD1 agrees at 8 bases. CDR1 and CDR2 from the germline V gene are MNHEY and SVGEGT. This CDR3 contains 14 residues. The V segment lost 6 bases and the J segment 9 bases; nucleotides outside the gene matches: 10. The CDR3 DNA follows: TGTGCCAGCAGCCCCGCAGGGGGCCCATGGCCCCAGCATTTT. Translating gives CASSPAGGPWPQHF.

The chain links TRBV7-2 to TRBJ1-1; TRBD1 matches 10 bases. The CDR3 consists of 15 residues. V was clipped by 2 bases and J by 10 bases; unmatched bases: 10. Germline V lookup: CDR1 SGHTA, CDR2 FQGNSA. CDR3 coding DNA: TGTGCCAGCAGCTTAAATGGCGGGACAGGGGCGGTAGCTTTCTTT. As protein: CASSLNGGTGAVAFF. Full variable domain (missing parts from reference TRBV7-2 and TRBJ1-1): GAGVSQSPSNKVTEKGKDVELRCDPISGHTALYWYRQSLGQGLEFLIYFQGNSAPDKSGLPSDRFSAERTGGSVSTLTIQRTQQEDSAVYLCASSLNGGTGAVAFFGQGTRLTVV.

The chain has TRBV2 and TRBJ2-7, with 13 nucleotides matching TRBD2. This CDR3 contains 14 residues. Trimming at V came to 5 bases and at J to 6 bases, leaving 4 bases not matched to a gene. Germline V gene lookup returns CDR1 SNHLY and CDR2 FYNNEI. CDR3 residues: CASSTLAGGGEQYF. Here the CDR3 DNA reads TGTGCCAGCAGTACACTAGCGGGAGGGGGCGAGCAGTACTTC.

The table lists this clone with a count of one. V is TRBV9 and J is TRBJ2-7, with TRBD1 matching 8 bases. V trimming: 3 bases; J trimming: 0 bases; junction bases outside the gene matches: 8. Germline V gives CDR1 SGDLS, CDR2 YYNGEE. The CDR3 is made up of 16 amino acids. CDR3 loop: CASSERQGTNSYEQYF. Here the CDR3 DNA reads TGTGCCAGCAGCGAACGACAGGGGACAAACTCCTACGAGCAGTACTTC.

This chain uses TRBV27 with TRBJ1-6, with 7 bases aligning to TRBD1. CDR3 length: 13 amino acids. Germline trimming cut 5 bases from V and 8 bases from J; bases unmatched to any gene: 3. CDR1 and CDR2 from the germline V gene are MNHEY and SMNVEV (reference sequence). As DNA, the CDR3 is TGTGCCAGCAGTCGGGACAGCTATTCACCCCTCCACTTT. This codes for CASSRDSYSPLHF.

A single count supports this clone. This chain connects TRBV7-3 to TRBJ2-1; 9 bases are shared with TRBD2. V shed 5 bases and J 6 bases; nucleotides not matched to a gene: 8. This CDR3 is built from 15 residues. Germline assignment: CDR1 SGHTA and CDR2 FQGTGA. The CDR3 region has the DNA TGTGCCAGCAGCCAGTCTAGCGGGGTTTTCAATGAGCAGTTCTTC. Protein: CASSQSSGVFNEQFF. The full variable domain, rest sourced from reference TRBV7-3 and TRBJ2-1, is GAGVSQTPSNKVTEKGKYVELRCDPISGHTALYWYRQSLGQGPEFLIYFQGTGAADDSGLPNDRFFAVRPEGSVSTLKIQRTERGDSAVYLCASSQSSGVFNEQFFGPGTRLTVL.

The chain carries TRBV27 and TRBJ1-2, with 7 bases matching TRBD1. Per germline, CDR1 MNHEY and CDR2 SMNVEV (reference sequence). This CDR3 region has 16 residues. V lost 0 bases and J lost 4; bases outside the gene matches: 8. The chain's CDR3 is CASSLSGTETIYGYTF. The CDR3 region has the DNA TGTGCCAGCAGTTTATCGGGGACAGAGACTATCTATGGCTACACCTTC.

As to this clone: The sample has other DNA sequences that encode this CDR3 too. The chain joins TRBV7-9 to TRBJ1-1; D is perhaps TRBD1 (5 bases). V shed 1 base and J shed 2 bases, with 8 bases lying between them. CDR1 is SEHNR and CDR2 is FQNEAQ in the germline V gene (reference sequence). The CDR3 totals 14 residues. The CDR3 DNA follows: TGTGCCAGCAGCTTAGGTCAGGGAAACACTGAAGCTTTCTTT. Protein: CASSLGQGNTEAFF.

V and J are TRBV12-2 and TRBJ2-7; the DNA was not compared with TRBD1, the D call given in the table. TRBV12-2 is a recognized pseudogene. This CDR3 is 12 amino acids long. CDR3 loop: CASRSRGFEQYF. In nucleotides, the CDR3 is TGTGCAAGTCGCTCGAGGGGGTTCGAGCAGTACTTC.

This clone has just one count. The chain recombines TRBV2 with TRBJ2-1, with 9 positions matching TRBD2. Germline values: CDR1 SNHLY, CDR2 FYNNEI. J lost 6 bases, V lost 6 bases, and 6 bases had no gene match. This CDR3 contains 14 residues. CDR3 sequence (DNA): TGTGCCAGCAGCGGGACTAGCTTACGCAATGAGCAGTTCTTC. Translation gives CASSGTSLRNEQFF.

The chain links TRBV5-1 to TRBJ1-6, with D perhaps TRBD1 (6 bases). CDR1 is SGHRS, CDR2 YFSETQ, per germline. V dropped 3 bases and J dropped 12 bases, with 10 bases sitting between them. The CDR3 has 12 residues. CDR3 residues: CASSYREGPLHF. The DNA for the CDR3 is TGCGCCAGCAGCTACAGGGAAGGACCCCTCCACTTT.

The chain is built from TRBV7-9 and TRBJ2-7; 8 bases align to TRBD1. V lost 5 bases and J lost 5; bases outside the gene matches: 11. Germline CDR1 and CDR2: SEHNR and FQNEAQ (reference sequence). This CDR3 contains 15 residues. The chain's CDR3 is CASSRGQASGDEQYF. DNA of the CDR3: TGTGCCAGCAGCCGGGGACAGGCGTCTGGCGACGAGCAGTACTTC. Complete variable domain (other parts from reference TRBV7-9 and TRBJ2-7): DTGVSQNPRHKITKRGQNVTFRCDPISEHNRLYWYRQTLGQGPEFLTYFQNEAQLEKSRLLSDRFSAERPKGSFSTLEIQRTEQGDSAMYLCASSRGQASGDEQYFGPGTRLTVT.

The CDR3 nucleotides are TGTGCCAGCAGCCGACAGGGTTACAATCAGCCCCAGCATTTT. Protein: CASSRQGYNQPQHF. This rearrangement joins TRBV2 to TRBJ1-5; 7 bases map to TRBD1. This CDR3 is built from 14 residues. V shed 6 bases, J shed 3 bases, and the junction held 5 bases outside the gene matches. Germline assignment: CDR1 SNHLY and CDR2 FYNNEI.

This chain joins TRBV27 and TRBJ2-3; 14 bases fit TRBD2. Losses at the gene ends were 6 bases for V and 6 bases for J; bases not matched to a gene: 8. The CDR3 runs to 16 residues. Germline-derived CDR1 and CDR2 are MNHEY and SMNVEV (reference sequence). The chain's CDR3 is CASSRGLAGGRDTQYF. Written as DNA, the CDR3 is TGTGCCAGCAGCCGTGGACTAGCGGGAGGACGTGATACGCAGTATTTT.

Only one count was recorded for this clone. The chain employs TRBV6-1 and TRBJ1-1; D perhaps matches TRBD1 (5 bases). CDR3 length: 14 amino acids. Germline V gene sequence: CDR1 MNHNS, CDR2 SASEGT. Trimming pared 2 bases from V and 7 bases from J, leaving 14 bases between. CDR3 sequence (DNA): TGTGCCAGCAGTGAAATAGTGTTGGGGGGTGAAGCTTTCTTT. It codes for CASSEIVLGGEAFF.

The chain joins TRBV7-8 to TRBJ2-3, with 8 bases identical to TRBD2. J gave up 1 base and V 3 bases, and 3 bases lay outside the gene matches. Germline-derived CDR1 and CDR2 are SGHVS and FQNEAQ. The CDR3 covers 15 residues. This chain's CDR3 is CASSFLAGGTDTQYF. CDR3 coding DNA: TGTGCCAGCAGCTTCCTAGCGGGTGGCACAGATACGCAGTATTTT. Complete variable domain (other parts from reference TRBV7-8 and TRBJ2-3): GAGVSQSPRYKVAKRGQDVALRCDPISGHVSLFWYQQALGQGPEFLTYFQNEAQLDKSGLPSDRFFAERPEGSVSTLKIQRTQQEDSAVYLCASSFLAGGTDTQYFGPGTRLTVL.

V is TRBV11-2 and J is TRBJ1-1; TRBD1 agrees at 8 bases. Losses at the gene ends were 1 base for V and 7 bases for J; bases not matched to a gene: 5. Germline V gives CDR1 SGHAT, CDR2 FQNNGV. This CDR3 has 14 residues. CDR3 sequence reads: CASSLGHRGDEAFF. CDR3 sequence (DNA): TGTGCCAGCAGCTTAGGGCACAGGGGGGATGAAGCTTTCTTT.

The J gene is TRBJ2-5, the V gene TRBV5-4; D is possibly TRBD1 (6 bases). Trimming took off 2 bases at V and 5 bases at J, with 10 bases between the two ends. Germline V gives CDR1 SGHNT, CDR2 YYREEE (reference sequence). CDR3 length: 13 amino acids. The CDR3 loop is CASSLTGIETQYF. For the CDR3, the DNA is TGTGCCAGCAGCTTAACAGGGATTGAGACCCAGTACTTC.